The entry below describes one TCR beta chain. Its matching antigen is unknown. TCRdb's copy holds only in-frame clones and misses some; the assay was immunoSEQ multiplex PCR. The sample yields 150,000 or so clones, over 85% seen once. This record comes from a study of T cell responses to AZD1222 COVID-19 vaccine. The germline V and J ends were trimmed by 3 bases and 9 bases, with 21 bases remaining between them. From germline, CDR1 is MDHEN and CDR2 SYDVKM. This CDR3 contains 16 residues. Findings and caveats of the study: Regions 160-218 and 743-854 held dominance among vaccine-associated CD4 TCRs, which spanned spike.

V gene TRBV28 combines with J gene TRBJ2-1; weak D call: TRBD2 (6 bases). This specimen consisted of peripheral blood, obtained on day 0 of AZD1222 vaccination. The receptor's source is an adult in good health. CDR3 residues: CASSFPTPGSGGEQFF. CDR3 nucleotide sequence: TGTGCCAGCAGTTTCCCTACCCCGGGTAGCGGTGGTGAGCAGTTCTTC.